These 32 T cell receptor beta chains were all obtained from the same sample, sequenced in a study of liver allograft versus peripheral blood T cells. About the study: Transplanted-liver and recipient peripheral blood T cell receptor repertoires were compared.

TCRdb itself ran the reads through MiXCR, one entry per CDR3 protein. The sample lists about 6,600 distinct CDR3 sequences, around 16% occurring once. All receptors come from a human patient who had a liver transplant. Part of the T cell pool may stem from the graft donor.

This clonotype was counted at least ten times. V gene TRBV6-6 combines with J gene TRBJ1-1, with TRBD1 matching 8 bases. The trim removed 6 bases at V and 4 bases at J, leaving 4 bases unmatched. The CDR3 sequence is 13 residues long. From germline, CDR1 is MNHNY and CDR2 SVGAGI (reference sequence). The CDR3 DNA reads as TGTGCCAGCAGCCTACAGGGGGGCACTGAAGCTTTCTTT. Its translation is CASSLQGGTEAFF.

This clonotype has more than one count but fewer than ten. This CDR3 is CASRHPGEAQHF. The CDR3 region has the DNA TGTGCCAGCAGGCATCCGGGAGAGGCCCAGCATTTT. The chain has TRBV6-2 or TRBV6-3 and TRBJ1-5; D gene unclear. V was clipped by 6 bases and J by 11 bases, with 14 bases between them. The CDR3 sequence is 12 residues long. Germline CDR1 and CDR2: MNHEY and SVGEGT.

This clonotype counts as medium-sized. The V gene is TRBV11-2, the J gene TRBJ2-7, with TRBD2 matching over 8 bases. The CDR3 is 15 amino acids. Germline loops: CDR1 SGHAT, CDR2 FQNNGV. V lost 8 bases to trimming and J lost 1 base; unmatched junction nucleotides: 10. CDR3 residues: CASARGGHLSYEQYF. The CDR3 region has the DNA TGTGCCAGCGCCCGGGGGGGACACCTGTCCTACGAGCAGTACTTC.

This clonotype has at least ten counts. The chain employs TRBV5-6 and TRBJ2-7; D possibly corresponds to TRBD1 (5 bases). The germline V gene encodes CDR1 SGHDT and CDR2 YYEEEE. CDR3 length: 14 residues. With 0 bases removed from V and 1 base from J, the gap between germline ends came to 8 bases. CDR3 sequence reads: CASSLDRLSYEQYF. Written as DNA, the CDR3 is TGTGCCAGCAGCTTGGACAGGCTTTCCTACGAGCAGTACTTC.

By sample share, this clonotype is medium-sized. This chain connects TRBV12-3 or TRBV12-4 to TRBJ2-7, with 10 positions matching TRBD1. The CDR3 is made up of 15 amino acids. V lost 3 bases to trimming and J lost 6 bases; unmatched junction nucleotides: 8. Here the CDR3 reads CASSFSGQGRLEQYF. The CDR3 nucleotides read TGTGCCAGCAGTTTCTCGGGACAGGGGAGGCTCGAGCAGTACTTC.

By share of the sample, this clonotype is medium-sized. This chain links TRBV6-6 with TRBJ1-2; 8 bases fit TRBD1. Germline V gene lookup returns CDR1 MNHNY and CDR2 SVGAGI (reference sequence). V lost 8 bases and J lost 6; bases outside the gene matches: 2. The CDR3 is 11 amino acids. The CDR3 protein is CASATGDGYTF. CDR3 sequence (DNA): TGTGCCAGCGCGACAGGGGATGGCTACACCTTC.

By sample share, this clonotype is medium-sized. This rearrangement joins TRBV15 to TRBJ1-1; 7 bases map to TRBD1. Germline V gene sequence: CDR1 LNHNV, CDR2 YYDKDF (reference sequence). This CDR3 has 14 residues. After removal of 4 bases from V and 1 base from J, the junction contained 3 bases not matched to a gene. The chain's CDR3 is CATSIDRANTEAFF. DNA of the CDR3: TGTGCCACCAGCATTGACAGGGCGAACACTGAAGCTTTCTTT.

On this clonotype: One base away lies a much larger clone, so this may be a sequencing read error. The CDR3 sequence: CASISGTGTNEKLFF. The CDR3 DNA follows: TGTGCCAGCATCTCGGGGACAGGGACTAATGAAAAACTGTTTTTT. This chain joins TRBV5-1 and TRBJ1-4; 9 nucleotides align to TRBD1. CDR1 is SGHRS, CDR2 YFSETQ, per germline. The CDR3 is 15 amino acids.

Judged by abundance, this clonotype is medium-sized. The CDR3 DNA follows: TGTGCCAGCTCACCACGAGGGGCCTCTGGAAACACCATATATTTT. Amino acid sequence: CASSPRGASGNTIYF. The V gene is TRBV18, the J gene TRBJ1-3, with D possibly TRBD1 on 5 matching bases. The CDR3 covers 15 residues. Germline V gene data show CDR1 as KGHSH and CDR2 as LQKENI. With 1 base removed from V and 0 bases from J, the gap between germline ends came to 7 bases.

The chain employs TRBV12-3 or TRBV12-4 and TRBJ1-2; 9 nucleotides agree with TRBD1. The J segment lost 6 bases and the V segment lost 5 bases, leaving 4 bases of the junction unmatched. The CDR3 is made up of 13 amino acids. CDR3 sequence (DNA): TGTGCCAGCAGTGGGACAGGGAAACATGGCTACACCTTC. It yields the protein CASSGTGKHGYTF.

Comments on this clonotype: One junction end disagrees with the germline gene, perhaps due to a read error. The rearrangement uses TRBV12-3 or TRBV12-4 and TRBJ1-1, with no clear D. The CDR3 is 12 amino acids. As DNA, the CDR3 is TGTGTCAGCAGTTCTCTGACGGATGAAGCTTTCTTT. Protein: CVSSSLTDEAFF.

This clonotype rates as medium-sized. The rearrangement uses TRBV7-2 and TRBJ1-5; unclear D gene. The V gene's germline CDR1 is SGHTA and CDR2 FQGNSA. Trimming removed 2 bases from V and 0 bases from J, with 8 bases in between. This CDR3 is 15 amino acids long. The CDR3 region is CASSLSRYSNQPQHF. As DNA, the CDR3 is TGTGCCAGCAGCTTATCCAGGTATAGCAATCAGCCCCAGCATTTT. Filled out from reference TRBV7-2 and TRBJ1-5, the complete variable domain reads GAGVSQSPSNKVTEKGKDVELRCDPISGHTALYWYRQSLGQGLEFLIYFQGNSAPDKSGLPSDRFSAERTGGSVSTLTIQRTQQEDSAVYLCASSLSRYSNQPQHFGDGTRLSIL.

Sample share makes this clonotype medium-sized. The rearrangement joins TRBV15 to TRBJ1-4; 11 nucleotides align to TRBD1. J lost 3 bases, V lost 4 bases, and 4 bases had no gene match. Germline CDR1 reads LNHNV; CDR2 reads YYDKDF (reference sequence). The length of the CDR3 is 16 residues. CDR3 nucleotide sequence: TGTGCCACCAGCAAGGGACAGGGGGGAGCTAATGAAAAACTGTTTTTT. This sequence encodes CATSKGQGGANEKLFF. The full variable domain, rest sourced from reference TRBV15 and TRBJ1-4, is DAMVIQNPRYQVTQFGKPVTLSCSQTLNHNVMYWYQQKSSQAPKLLFHYYDKDFNNEADTPDNFQSRRPNTSFCFLDIRSPGLGDTAMYLCATSKGQGGANEKLFFGSGTQLSVL.

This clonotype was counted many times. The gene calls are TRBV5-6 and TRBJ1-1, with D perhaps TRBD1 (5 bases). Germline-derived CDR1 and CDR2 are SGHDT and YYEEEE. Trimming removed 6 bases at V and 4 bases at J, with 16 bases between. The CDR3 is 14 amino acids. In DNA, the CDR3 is TGTGCCAGCATCCCGGCGAGGGGAGGCACTGAAGCTTTCTTT. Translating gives CASIPARGGTEAFF. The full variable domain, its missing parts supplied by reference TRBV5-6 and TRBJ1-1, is DAGVTQSPTHLIKTRGQQVTLRCSPKSGHDTVSWYQQALGQGPQFIFQYYEEEERQRGNFPDRFSGHQFPNYSSELNVNALLLGDSALYLCASIPARGGTEAFFGQGTRLTVV.

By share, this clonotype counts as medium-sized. The CDR3 here is CAIKVGGTNYGYTF. CDR3 coding DNA: TGTGCCATCAAGGTCGGAGGAACTAACTATGGCTACACCTTC. This sequence joins TRBV10-3 and TRBJ1-2; D ambiguous. The CDR3 spans 14 residues. Trimming left V 7 bases short and J 0 bases short, with 12 bases between. The germline gives CDR1 ENHRY, CDR2 SYGVKD.

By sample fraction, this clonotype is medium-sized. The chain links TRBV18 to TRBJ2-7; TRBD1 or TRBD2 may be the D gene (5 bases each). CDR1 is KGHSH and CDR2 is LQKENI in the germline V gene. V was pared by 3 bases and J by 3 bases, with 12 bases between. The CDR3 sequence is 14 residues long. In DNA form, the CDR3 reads TGTGCCAGCTCACCGAGGGGCTCCTACTACGAGCAGTACTTC. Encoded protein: CASSPRGSYYEQYF.

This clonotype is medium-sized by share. CDR3 in amino acids: CASRHRGAGYTF. CDR3 nucleotides: TGTGCCAGCAGGCACAGAGGGGCTGGCTACACCTTC. This chain joins TRBV6-5 and TRBJ1-2, with a tentative D call TRBD1 (5 bases). Deletions cut 6 bases from V and 7 bases from J, with 12 bases between. CDR3 size: 12 residues. Germline CDR1 MNHEY, CDR2 SVGAGI.

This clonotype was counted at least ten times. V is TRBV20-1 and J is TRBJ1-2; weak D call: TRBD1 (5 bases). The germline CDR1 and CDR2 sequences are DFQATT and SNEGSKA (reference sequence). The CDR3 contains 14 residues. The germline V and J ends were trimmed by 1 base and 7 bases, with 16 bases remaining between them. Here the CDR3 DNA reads TGCAGTGCTAGAGGAGGGTCAGGGTTCTTTGGCTACACCTTC. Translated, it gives CSARGGSGFFGYTF.

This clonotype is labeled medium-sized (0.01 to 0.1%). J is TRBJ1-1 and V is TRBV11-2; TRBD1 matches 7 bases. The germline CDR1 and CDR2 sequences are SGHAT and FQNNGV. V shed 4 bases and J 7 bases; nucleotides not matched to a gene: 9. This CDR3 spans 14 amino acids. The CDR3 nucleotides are TGTGCCAGCAGCTCGCCGTTTACAGGGGTTGAAGCTTTCTTT. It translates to CASSSPFTGVEAFF.

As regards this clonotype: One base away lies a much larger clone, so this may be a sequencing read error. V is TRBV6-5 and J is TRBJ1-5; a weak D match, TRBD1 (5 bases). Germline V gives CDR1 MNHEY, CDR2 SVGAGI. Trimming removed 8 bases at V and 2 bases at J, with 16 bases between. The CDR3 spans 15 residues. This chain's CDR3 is CASGSGDRRNQPQHF. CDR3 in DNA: TGTGCCAGCGGTTCTGGGGACCGCCGCAATCAGCCCCAGCATTTT.

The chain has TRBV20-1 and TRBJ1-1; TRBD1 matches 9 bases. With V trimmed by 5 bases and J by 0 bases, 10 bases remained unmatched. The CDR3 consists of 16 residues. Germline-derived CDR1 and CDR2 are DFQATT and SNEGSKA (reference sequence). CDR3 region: CSAGPLGDRVNTEAFF. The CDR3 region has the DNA TGCAGTGCTGGGCCCTTAGGGGACAGGGTGAACACTGAAGCTTTCTTT.

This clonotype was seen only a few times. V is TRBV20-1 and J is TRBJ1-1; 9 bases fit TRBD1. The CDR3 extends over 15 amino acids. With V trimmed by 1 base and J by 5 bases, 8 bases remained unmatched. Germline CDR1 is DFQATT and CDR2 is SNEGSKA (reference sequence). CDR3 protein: CSARGGGTGMTEAFF. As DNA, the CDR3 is TGCAGTGCTAGAGGGGGGGGGACAGGGATGACTGAAGCTTTCTTT.

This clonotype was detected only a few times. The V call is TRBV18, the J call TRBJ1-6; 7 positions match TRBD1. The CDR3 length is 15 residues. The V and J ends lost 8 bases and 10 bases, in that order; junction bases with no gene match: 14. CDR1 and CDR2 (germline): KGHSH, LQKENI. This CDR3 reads CASSQNRQGGSPLHF. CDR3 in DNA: TGTGCCAGCAGCCAAAACCGACAGGGAGGGTCACCCCTCCACTTT.

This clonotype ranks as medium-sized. The DNA for the CDR3 is TGTGCCAGCAGTTGGGATATGAGATACGAGCAGTACTTC. Protein: CASSWDMRYEQYF. V gene TRBV6-2 or TRBV6-3 combines with J gene TRBJ2-7, with D unresolved. Trimming left V 4 bases short and J 4 bases short, with 11 bases between. The CDR3 is 13 residues long. Germline V gene lookup returns CDR1 MNHEY and CDR2 SVGEGT.

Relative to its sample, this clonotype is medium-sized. CDR3 nucleotides: TGTGCCAGCAGACCCACAGGGTCTTCACCCCTCCACTTT. It translates to CASRPTGSSPLHF. The chain combines TRBV6-2 or TRBV6-3 with TRBJ1-6, with a weak D call TRBD1 (6 bases). The germline V gene has CDR1 MNHEY and CDR2 SVGEGT. The CDR3 has 13 amino acids. The V end was cut by 6 bases, the J end by 9 bases, with 12 bases between.

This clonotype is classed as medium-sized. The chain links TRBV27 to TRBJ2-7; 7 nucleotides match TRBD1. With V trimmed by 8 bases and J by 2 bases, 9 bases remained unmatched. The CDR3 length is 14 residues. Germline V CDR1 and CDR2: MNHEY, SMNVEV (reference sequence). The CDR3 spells CASQLDRYTYEQYF. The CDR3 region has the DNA TGTGCCAGCCAACTGGACAGGTACACCTACGAGCAGTACTTC.

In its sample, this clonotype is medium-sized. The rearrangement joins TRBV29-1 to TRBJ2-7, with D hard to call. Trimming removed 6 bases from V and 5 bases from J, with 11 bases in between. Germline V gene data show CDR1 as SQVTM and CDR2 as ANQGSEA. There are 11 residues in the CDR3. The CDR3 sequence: CSVTSADEQYF. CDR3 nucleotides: TGCAGCGTCACCTCCGCGGACGAGCAGTACTTC.

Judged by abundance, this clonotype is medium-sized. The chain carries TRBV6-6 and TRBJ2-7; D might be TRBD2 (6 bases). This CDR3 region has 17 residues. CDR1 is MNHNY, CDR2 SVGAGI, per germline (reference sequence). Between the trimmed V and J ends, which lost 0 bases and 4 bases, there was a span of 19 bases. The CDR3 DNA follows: TGTGCCAGCAGTTACTCGAATTTTCGGAGGGAACCGTACGAGCAGTACTTC. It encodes CASSYSNFRREPYEQYF.

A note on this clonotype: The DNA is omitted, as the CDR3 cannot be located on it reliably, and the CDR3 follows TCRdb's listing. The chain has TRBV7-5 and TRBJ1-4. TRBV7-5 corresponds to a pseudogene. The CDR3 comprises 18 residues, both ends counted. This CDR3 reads CISVPAAWGTITNEKLFF.

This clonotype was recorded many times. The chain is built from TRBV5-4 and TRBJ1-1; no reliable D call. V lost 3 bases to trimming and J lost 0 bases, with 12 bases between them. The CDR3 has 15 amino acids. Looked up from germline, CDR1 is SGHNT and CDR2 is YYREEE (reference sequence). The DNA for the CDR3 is TGTGCCAGCAGCTCCCCCCCCGGGATGAACACTGAAGCTTTCTTT. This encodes CASSSPPGMNTEAFF.

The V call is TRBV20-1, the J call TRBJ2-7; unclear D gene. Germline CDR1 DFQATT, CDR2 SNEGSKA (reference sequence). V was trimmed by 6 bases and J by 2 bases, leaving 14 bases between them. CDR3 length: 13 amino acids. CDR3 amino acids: CSAHRLGPYEQYF. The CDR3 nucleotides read TGCAGTGCCCATCGTCTAGGTCCCTACGAGCAGTACTTC.

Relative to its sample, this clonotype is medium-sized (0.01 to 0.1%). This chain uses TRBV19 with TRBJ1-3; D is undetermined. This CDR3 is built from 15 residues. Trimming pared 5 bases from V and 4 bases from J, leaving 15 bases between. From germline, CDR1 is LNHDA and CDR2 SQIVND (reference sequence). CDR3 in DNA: TGTGCCAGTAGTCCCCTGACCGCGGGGGGAAACACCATATATTTT. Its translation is CASSPLTAGGNTIYF.